The clone carrying this T cell receptor beta chain has ten or more counts. Antigen specificity is unknown. A TCRbeta library incorporating unique molecular identifiers was prepared. One entry per CDR3 protein, called by TCRdb with MiXCR from the PCR reads. The data show around 580,000 distinct CDR3 sequences, with roughly 30% seen just once and around a third held by the top ten. V shed 3 bases and J shed 2 bases, with 5 bases lying between them. This CDR3 has 12 amino acids. The record originates from a study of T-cell reconstitution after alpha-beta-depleted transplantation in children. Study-wide findings and caveats: At one year after transplant, newly produced T cells mostly accounted for T-cell counts and diversity. It was surviving recipient T cells and thymic progenitors that gave some patients high TCRbeta diversity at day 60. Reportedly, alpha-beta T cells present about two months post-transplant originated from several hundred expanded clones of graft origin.

V usage is TRBV12-3 or TRBV12-4 and J usage is TRBJ2-7; no definite D call. The sequence was obtained from a boy under three years old with Wiskott-Aldrich syndrome, due to receive a stem cell transplant. This specimen consisted of PBMCs, obtained before TCRalphabeta/CD19-depleted stem cell transplant. CDR3 sequence reads: CASSFSPYEQYF. In nucleotides, the CDR3 is TGTGCCAGCAGTTTTAGCCCCTACGAGCAGTACTTC.